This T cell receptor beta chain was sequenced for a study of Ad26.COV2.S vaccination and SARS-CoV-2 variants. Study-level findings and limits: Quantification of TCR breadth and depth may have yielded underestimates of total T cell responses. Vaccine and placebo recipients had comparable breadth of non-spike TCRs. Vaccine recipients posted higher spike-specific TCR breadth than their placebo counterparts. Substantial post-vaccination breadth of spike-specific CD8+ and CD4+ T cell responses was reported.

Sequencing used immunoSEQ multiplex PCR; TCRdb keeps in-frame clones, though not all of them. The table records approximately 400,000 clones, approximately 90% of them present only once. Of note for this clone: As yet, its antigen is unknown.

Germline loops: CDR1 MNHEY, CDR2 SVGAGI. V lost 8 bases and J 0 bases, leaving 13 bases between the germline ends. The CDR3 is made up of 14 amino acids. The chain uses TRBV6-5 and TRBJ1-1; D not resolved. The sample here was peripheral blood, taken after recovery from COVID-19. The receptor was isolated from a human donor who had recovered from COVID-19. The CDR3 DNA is TGTGCCAGCGGGGTATTCCAAATGAACACTGAAGCTTTCTTT. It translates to CASGVFQMNTEAFF.